This T cell receptor beta chain was recorded in a study of T cell responses to AZD1222 COVID-19 vaccine. The study's findings and limits: Females made up more of the donors, who were largely white British, and clonal diversity may have come out too low.

Profiled with immunoSEQ multiplex PCR; TCRdb holds only in-frame clones, not every one. This sample carries more than 100,000 clones, over 85% of them seen once, and the ten largest clones take approximately 4.8%. The CDR3 contains 11 residues. Trimming removed 4 bases from V and 7 bases from J, with 6 bases in between. Looked up from germline, CDR1 is SGHRS and CDR2 is YFSETQ. About this clone: The antigen remains unidentified.

This clonotype was sampled from an adult in good health. V and J are TRBV5-1 and TRBJ2-1; weak D call: TRBD2 (5 bases). The sequencing used peripheral blood, collected on day 0 of AZD1222 vaccination. The CDR3 spells CASSLANEQFF. The CDR3 bases are TGCGCCAGCAGCCTAGCAAATGAGCAGTTCTTC.